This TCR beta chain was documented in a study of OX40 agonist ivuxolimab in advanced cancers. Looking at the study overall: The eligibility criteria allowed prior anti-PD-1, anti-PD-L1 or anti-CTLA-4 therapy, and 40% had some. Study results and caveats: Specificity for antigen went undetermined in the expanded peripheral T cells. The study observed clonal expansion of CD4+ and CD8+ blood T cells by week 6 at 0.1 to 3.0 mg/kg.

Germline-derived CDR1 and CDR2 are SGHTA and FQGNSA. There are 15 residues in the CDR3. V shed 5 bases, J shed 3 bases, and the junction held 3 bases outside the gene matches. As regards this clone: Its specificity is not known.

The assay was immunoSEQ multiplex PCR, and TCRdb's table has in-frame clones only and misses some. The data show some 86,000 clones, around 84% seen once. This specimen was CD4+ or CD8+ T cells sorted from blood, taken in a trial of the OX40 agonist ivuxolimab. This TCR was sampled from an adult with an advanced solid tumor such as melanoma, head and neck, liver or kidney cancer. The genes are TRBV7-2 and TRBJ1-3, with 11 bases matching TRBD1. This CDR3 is CASSPDRGHGNTIYF. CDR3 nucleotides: TGTGCCAGCAGCCCGGACAGGGGGCATGGAAACACCATATATTTT.